This TCR beta chain was recorded in a study of control samples from healthy donors and cancer patients. Germline values: CDR1 SGHRS, CDR2 YFSETQ. The V end was cut by 0 bases, the J end by 5 bases, with 9 bases between. CDR3 length: 14 residues. Some clones are missing from TCRdb's copy, which holds only in-frame ones; the method was immunoSEQ multiplex PCR. Of 100,000 to 150,000 clones detected, just under 95% appear once; the ten largest clones hold about 5.5%. The rearrangement uses TRBV5-1 and TRBJ1-5; no clear D gene. This sequence was found in a man aged 18 to 29 in good health. Material for sequencing was blood. The CDR3 is CASSLGGLHQPQHF. The CDR3 nucleotides are TGCGCCAGCAGCTTGGGGGGTCTACATCAGCCCCAGCATTTT.